This TCR beta chain derives from a study of blood T cell repertoires in COVID-19. This CDR3 has 14 amino acids. Per the germline V gene, CDR1 is MNHEY and CDR2 is SVGAGI. V lost 5 bases and J lost 0; bases outside the gene matches: 3. The protocol was immunoSEQ multiplex PCR, while the TCRdb copy is restricted to in-frame clones and leaves out a portion. The sample records around 370,000 clones, about nine tenths being singletons. The V gene is TRBV6-5, the J gene TRBJ1-2; 7 nucleotides agree with TRBD1. Sequencing was carried out using peripheral blood. The receptor comes from a woman in her 70s with COVID-19, enrolled during active disease. The CDR3 loop is CASSPTGANYGYTF. CDR3 in DNA: TGTGCCAGCAGTCCAACAGGGGCTAACTATGGCTACACCTTC.